This TCR beta chain was obtained from a study of OX40 agonist ivuxolimab in advanced cancers. Study-wide points: Expanded clones tended on average to be more numerous among CD8+ T cells than CD4+.

Sequencing used immunoSEQ multiplex PCR; TCRdb keeps in-frame clones, though not all of them. Of about 52,000 clones in the sample, about 93% were seen once. The V gene lost 0 bases and the J gene lost 4 bases, with 12 bases spanning the gap. The CDR3 runs to 15 residues. CDR1 and CDR2 (germline): MGHRA, YSYEKL. As for this clone: Its antigen remains unknown.

Here the sequenced sample was CD4+ or CD8+ T cells sorted from blood, taken in a trial of the OX40 agonist ivuxolimab. The chain recombines TRBV4-1 with TRBJ2-5; no definite D call. The TCR comes from an adult with an advanced solid tumor such as melanoma, head and neck, liver or kidney cancer. The CDR3 here is CASSQDDGRGETQYF. The CDR3 DNA is TGCGCCAGCAGCCAAGATGACGGCAGAGGAGAGACCCAGTACTTC.